This T cell receptor (beta chain) was captured by sequencing in a study of vaccination and CD4 T cells after COVID-19. Across the study: Post-diagnosis, post-COVID samples were collected after a median roughly 100 days, ranging 35 to 161. Overlapping SARS-CoV-2, HCoV-NL63, HCoV-OC43 and HCoV-229E spike peptides were used to stimulate cells.

Turning to this clonotype: Its antigen is unidentified.

Cultured CD4+ T cell DNA underwent sequencing with the Oncomine TCR Beta short-read assay. In TCRdb, the PCR reads were re-called with MiXCR into one record per CDR3 protein. The profile shows about 20,000 distinct CDR3 sequences, 45% to 50% of them singletons. The treatment here: approximately 11-day PBMC culture with coronavirus spike peptide pools or control peptides (ViraFEST assay). In the ViraFEST assay, peptide-pool expansion preceded TCR sequencing of expanded clonotypes. The CDR3 extends over 15 amino acids. The ends lost 4 bases at V and 5 bases at J; junction bases unmatched: 7. Germline V lookup: CDR1 KGHSH, CDR2 LQKENI.

The sequence derives from a human donor who had recovered from COVID-19. The sequences come from CD4+ T cells from blood, cultured in vitro, collected before SARS-CoV-2 vaccination. This chain uses TRBV18 with TRBJ2-3, with TRBD1 matching 9 bases. This CDR3 is CASSHRGRNQDTQYF. The DNA for the CDR3 is TGTGCCAGCTCACACAGGGGGCGGAATCAAGATACGCAGTATTTT.